The TCR beta chain described here comes from a study of Ad26.COV2.S vaccination and SARS-CoV-2 variants. General observations from the study: Substantial breadth was reportedly displayed by spike-specific CD8+ and CD4+ T cell responses after vaccination.

Remarks on this clone: Its antigen is currently unknown.

The germline CDR1 and CDR2 sequences are SGDLS and YYNGEE. The CDR3 runs to 15 residues. V was clipped by 0 bases and J by 0 bases, with 9 bases between them. Sequenced by immunoSEQ multiplex PCR; TCRdb stores in-frame clones only, minus some. The data contain hundreds of thousands of clones, 80% to 90% of them singletons. Specified treatment: 19 received Ad26.COV2.S at low or high dose, single or two shots; roughly 5 received placebo; per-sample allocation not given. Day 63 after the first vaccine or placebo injection was the time point for sampling. An Ad26 vector expressing Wuhan-strain SARS-CoV-2 spike constituted the vaccine.

Sequencing was performed on peripheral blood, taken in a trial of Ad26.COV2.S vaccine versus placebo. The TCR sequence derives from a person between 18 and 65 years old who received the Ad26.COV2.S COVID-19 vaccine or a placebo. The chain recombines TRBV9 with TRBJ1-1; D is undetermined. The CDR3 protein is CASSVGSLMNTEAFF. The CDR3 DNA reads TGTGCCAGCAGCGTAGGGAGCCTTATGAACACTGAAGCTTTCTTT.